One and the same sample provided the 18 T cell receptor gamma chains below, sequenced in a study of γδ T cells in repeated Plasmodium falciparum infection. Flow sorting of PBMC yielded separate Vgamma9/Vdelta2+ and Vdelta2-negative gammadelta T cell populations for bulk repertoire analysis. TCRdb ran CATT on the multiplex PCR reads. The sample has 30,000 or so gamma-chain clones, roughly 1.4% seen once; the top ten hold less than 20%. Sequenced sample: gamma-delta T cells from blood. Source of these receptors: a pool of human donors (malaria-infected and uninfected, not separated).

In this sample, this clone turned up a few times. The TCRdb protein, from a much larger clone, departs from this DNA's translation at residue 15, likely by read error; the protein shown derives from the DNA. The V gene corresponds to TRGV8; no J gene was called. The CDR3 has 17 residues. Germline loops: CDR1 VENAVY, CDR2 YDSYNSRV. DNA of the CDR3: TGTGCCACCTGGGCTATATACCCATATAGTAGTGATTGGATCGAGACGTTT. Its translation: CATWAIYPYSSDWIETF.

TRGV3 is the V gene, and the J gene was not called. The CDR3 runs to 15 residues. Germline CDR1 reads VTNTFY; CDR2 reads YDVSTARD (reference sequence). This chain's CDR3 is CATWDSVVSYYKKLF. Here the CDR3 DNA reads TGTGCCACCTGGGACAGCGTAGTTTCCTATTATAAGAAGCTCTTT.

This clone showed up just a few times. This likely stems from a read error, as it lies one base from a far larger clone. This sample includes further DNA sequences coding for the same CDR3. The V gene is TRGV9, the J gene TRGJP. TCRdb leaves out the J gene; it was filled in here by matching the DNA to germline. The germline V gene has CDR1 GITISATS and CDR2 ISYDGTV (reference sequence). The CDR3 is 18 amino acids. CDR3 in DNA: TGTGCCTTGTGGGAGGCGGGCCCTCAAGAATTGGGCAAAAAAATCAAGGTATTT. Encoded protein: CALWEAGPQELGKKIKVF.

Many counts were recorded for this clone. TCRdb lists the protein of a much larger clone for this DNA, which differs at residue 9, so this is likely a read error; the protein given here is translated from the DNA itself. The chain joins TRGV9 to TRGJP. Germline matching of the DNA provided the J gene here, since TCRdb leaves it blank. Germline CDR1 reads GITISATS; CDR2 reads ISYDGTV (reference sequence). The CDR3 runs to 16 residues. Written as DNA, the CDR3 is TGTGCCTTGTGGGAGTTTAAAGAGTCGGGCAAAAAAATCAAGGTATTT. Amino acid sequence: CALWEFKESGKKIKVF.

This clone has a handful of counts. TCRdb records a much larger clone's protein for this DNA, with a difference at residue 3 that likely arises from a read error; the protein given is the translation of the DNA. V and J are TRGV3 and TRGJ1 or TRGJ2. TCRdb leaves out the J gene; it was filled in here by matching the DNA to germline. Germline V gives CDR1 VTNTFY, CDR2 YDVSTARD (reference sequence). The CDR3 runs to 13 residues. As DNA, the CDR3 is TGTGCCCCCTGGGACAGGCAAGTGCGTAAGAAACTCTTT. This translates into CAPWDRQVRKKLF.

Details on this clone: TCRdb's protein for this DNA is that of a much larger clone and differs from the translation at residue 4, likely a read error; the protein shown is the DNA translation. The V call is TRGV8, the J call TRGJ1 or TRGJ2. No J segment appears in TCRdb, so it was assigned here by matching the sequence to germline. The CDR3 contains 12 residues. Per the germline V gene, CDR1 is VENAVY and CDR2 is YDSYNSRV. CDR3 loop: CATLDSPYKKLF. The DNA of the CDR3 is TGTGCCACCTTGGATAGCCCTTATAAGAAACTCTTT.

The sample holds many counts of this clone. TCRdb's protein for this DNA is that of a much larger clone and differs from the translation at residue 12, likely a read error; the protein shown is the DNA translation. The chain combines TRGV5 with TRGJP1. This CDR3 comprises 15 residues. The germline V gene has CDR1 VINAFY and CDR2 YDVSNSKD. DNA for the CDR3: TGTGCCACCTGGGACAGAGATACCACTGGTTGGCTCAAGATATTT. This translates into CATWDRDTTGWLKIF.

V usage is TRGV9 and J usage is TRGJP. TCRdb supplies no J gene; here it was assigned by aligning the nucleotide sequence to germline. The junction had 15 bases not matched to a gene; V was cut back by 6 bases and J by 16 bases. CDR1 is GITISATS, CDR2 ISYDGTV, per germline (reference sequence). The length of the CDR3 is 15 residues. The CDR3 reads CALWKKSWAKKIKVF. The CDR3 DNA is TGTGCCTTGTGGAAAAAGAGTTGGGCAAAAAAAATCAAGGTATTT.

Concerning this clone itself: TCRdb pairs this DNA with a much larger clone's protein that differs at residue 11, likely a read error; the protein shown was translated from the DNA. The V and J genes are TRGV9 and TRGJP. The J gene, missing from TCRdb, was assigned here through DNA to germline matching. Germline V gene data show CDR1 as GITISATS and CDR2 as ISYDGTV (reference sequence). The CDR3 runs 17 residues. CDR3 residues: CALWEVQIELDKKIKVF. In DNA, the CDR3 is TGTGCCTTGTGGGAGGTGCAGATTGAGTTGGACAAAAAAATCAAGGTATTT.

Points on this clone: This likely reflects a read error, since a far larger clone is one base away. Other DNA variants within this sample encode the same CDR3. The chain joins TRGV4 to TRGJ1 or TRGJ2. The J gene, left out of TCRdb, was set here by checking the DNA against germline. Germline-derived CDR1 and CDR2 are EGSTGY and YDSYTSSV. The ends lost 4 bases at V and 9 bases at J; junction bases unmatched: 15. The CDR3 is made up of 14 amino acids. The CDR3 sequence is CATWDGLQRGKKLF. CDR3 sequence (DNA): TGTGCCACCTGGGACGGGCTCCAAAGGGGTAAGAAACTCTTT.

This clone was seen at least ten times. This likely came from a read error, as a far larger clone is one base away. Within the sample, other DNA sequences also encode this same CDR3. The CDR3, as DNA: TGTGCCTTGTGGGTCGAAGAGTTGGGTAAAAAAATCAAGGTATTT. Amino acids: CALWVEELGKKIKVF. The V call is TRGV9, the J call TRGJP. Germline CDR1 and CDR2: GITISATS and ISYDGTV (reference sequence). This CDR3 contains 15 residues.

Worth noting for this clone: This likely came from a read error, as a far larger clone is one base away. Other nucleotide sequences in the sample specify the same CDR3. V is TRGV4 and J is TRGJP2. No J gene was available from TCRdb, and it was assigned here by a germline match of the DNA. The CDR3 runs 17 residues. Trimming took 0 bases from V and 2 from J; bases not matched to a gene: 9. Germline V CDR1 and CDR2: EGSTGY, YDSYTSSV. The CDR3, as DNA: TGTGCCACCTGGGATGGGCCTACGTACAGTAGTGATTGGATCAAGACGTTT. This translates into CATWDGPTYSSDWIKTF.

The table lists this clone with many counts. This sequence is one base from a far larger clone and is likely a read error. This specimen includes other DNA sequences encoding the same CDR3. The genes are TRGV9 and TRGJP. Assignment of the J gene here rests on matching the DNA to germline, because TCRdb gives none. CDR3 size: 16 residues. In germline, CDR1 is GITISATS, CDR2 ISYDGTV (reference sequence). The CDR3 reads CALWGSKELGKKIKVF. The CDR3 nucleotides read TGTGCCTTGTGGGGCAGTAAAGAATTGGGCAAAAAAATCAAGGTATTT.

This clone was picked up a small number of times. The protein TCRdb lists belongs to a much larger clone and differs from this DNA's translation at residue 3, which points to a read error; the protein shown is made from the DNA. This chain uses TRGV9 with TRGJ1 or TRGJ2. Matching the DNA to germline supplied the J gene, which TCRdb does not give. In germline, CDR1 is GITISATS, CDR2 ISYDGTV (reference sequence). The CDR3 sequence is 13 residues long. This CDR3 reads CASWGPFYYKKLF. For the CDR3, the DNA is TGTGCCTCGTGGGGTCCTTTTTATTATAAGAAACTCTTT.

This clone was found many times. TCRdb records a much larger clone's protein for this DNA, with a difference at residue 7 that likely arises from a read error; the protein given is the translation of the DNA. The chain is built from TRGV9 and TRGJ1 or TRGJ2. Germline matching of the DNA provided the J gene here, since TCRdb leaves it blank. From germline, CDR1 is GITISATS and CDR2 ISYDGTV (reference sequence). V shed 0 bases and J 0 bases; nucleotides not matched to a gene: 17. The CDR3 runs 19 residues. CDR3 sequence (DNA): TGTGCCTTGTGGGAGGTGAACGCCTACTACTTGCAGAATTATTATAAGAAACTCTTT. Protein product: CALWEVNAYYLQNYYKKLF.

Notes on this clone: TCRdb's protein, taken from a much larger clone, differs from this DNA's translation at residue 12, likely owing to a read error; the protein displayed comes from the DNA. The rearrangement links TRGV9 to TRGJP. Matching the DNA to germline supplied the J gene, which TCRdb does not give. This CDR3 has 17 residues. CDR1 is GITISATS, CDR2 ISYDGTV, per germline (reference sequence). CDR3 nucleotides: TGTGCCTTGTGGGAGCAATTTACAGAGTTGGGCGAAAAAATCAAGGTATTT. Residues: CALWEQFTELGEKIKVF.

This clone came up a few times. The protein held in TCRdb is that of a much larger clone and does not match this DNA's translation at residue 13, likely because of a read error; the protein shown is translated from the DNA. There is no J gene call, but TRGV9 is given as the V gene. Germline V gene sequence: CDR1 GITISATS, CDR2 ISYDGTV (reference sequence). CDR3 length equals 14 residues. The CDR3 coding sequence is TGTGCCTTGTGGGAGGTTGTAGAGAGTTGGTTCAAGACATTT. It specifies CALWEVVESWFKTF.

In its sample, this clone was seen many times. TCRdb shows a much larger clone's protein in place of this DNA's translation, and the two differ at residue 3, likely through a read error; the protein shown is translated from the DNA. The rearrangement uses TRGV9 and TRGJ1 or TRGJ2. TCRdb records no J gene; here it was assigned by comparing the DNA to germline. Germline CDR1 reads GITISATS; CDR2 reads ISYDGTV (reference sequence). The CDR3 has 11 amino acids. CDR3 coding DNA: TGTGCCTCGTGGGAAGGTTATAAGAAACTCTTT. This encodes CASWEGYKKLF.